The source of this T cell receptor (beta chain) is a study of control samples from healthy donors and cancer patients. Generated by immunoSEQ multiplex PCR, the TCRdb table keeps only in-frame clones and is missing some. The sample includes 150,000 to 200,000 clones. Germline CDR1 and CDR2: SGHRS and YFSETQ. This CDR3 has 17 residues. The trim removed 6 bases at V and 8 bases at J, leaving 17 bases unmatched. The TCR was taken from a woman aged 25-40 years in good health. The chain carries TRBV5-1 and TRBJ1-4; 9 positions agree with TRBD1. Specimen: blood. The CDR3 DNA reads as TGCGCCAGCAACCCGGGACAGGGTTTTAAGGGGCGAGAAAAACTGTTTTTT. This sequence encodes CASNPGQGFKGREKLFF.